The 32 T cell receptor beta chains given below trace back to one sample, sequenced in a study of molecular identifiers for immune sequencing clone quantification. TCRdb fed the PCR reads into MiXCR, producing one record per CDR3 protein. This table has about 100,000 distinct CDR3 sequences, over 30% appearing once. Sample: naive CD8+ T cells from blood, with Jurkat cell RNA spiked in. The subset denotes: FACS-sorted CD8+CD4-CCR7+CD45RA+ naive T cells. The origin of the receptors is a human donor in good health. Some libraries in this study had Jurkat cell RNA spiked in.

The chain employs TRBV9 and TRBJ1-4, with a tentative D call TRBD1 (5 bases). V lost 4 bases to trimming and J lost 4 bases, with 11 bases between them. CDR1 and CDR2 from the germline V gene are SGDLS and YYNGEE. This CDR3 is built from 14 residues. The CDR3 loop reads CASSPWDGNEKLFF. Written as DNA, the CDR3 is TGTGCCAGCAGCCCCTGGGACGGTAATGAAAAACTGTTTTTT.

About this clonotype itself: This likely comes from a read error, as the CDR3 has no conserved phenylalanine or tryptophan at its end. No DNA is shown, since the ends of the CDR3 on it are uncertain; the CDR3 is the one TCRdb lists. The genes are TRBV4-1 and TRBJ1-1; TRBD1, the D gene given by the table, was not confirmed from the DNA. The V gene's germline CDR1 is MGHRA and CDR2 YSYEKL. The CDR3 is 15 amino acids long, termini counted. This CDR3 reads CASSLTDLKNTEAII.

The rearrangement uses TRBV28 and TRBJ2-7, with D unclear. The CDR3 has 12 amino acids. CDR1 is MDHEN, CDR2 SYDVKM, per germline. V gave up 8 bases and J gave up 3 bases, with 11 bases separating them. CDR3 sequence reads: CASLDVGYEQYF. The CDR3 nucleotides are TGTGCCAGCCTTGACGTCGGCTACGAGCAGTACTTC. Looking up the rest from reference TRBV28 and TRBJ2-7 gives the full variable domain: DVKVTQSSRYLVKRTGEKVFLECVQDMDHENMFWYRQDPGLGLRLIYFSYDVKMKEKGDIPEGYSVSREKKERFSLILESASTNQTSMYLCASLDVGYEQYFGPGTRLTVT.

This chain joins TRBV5-6 and TRBJ2-7; 7 positions match TRBD1. The tail of the sequence fits TRBJ2-1 better, so the J call may be wrong. The CDR3 has 12 residues. The germline V gene has CDR1 SGHDT and CDR2 YYEEEE. DNA of the CDR3: TGTGCCAGCAGCAGGGACAGCCACGAGCAGTTCTTC. Protein sequence: CASSRDSHEQFF.

This clonotype was recorded a few times. V is TRBV10-3 and J is TRBJ2-7; 8 bases align to TRBD1. Trimming cost V 2 bases and J 3 bases; bases outside gene matches: 3. This CDR3 has 14 amino acids. CDR1 and CDR2 (germline): ENHRY, SYGVKD. CDR3 nucleotide sequence: TGTGCCATCAGTGAGCCGGGACAGGTCTACGAGCAGTACTTC. Its protein is CAISEPGQVYEQYF.

This clonotype appeared a few times. The chain is built from TRBV4-2 and TRBJ2-5; D not certain. V lost 1 base, J lost 2 bases, and 11 bases lay in between. The CDR3 consists of 15 residues. Per germline, CDR1 LGHNA and CDR2 YNFKEQ. CDR3 loop: CASSQVVLQQETQYF. The CDR3 DNA reads TGTGCCAGCAGCCAAGTTGTTCTGCAACAAGAGACCCAGTACTTC.

The chain joins TRBV20-1 to TRBJ2-5; 7 bases line up with TRBD1. Germline CDR1 and CDR2: DFQATT and SNEGSKA (reference sequence). There are 16 residues in the CDR3. Losses at the gene ends were 0 bases for V and 2 bases for J; bases not matched to a gene: 9. As DNA, the CDR3 is TGCAGTGCTAGAGACGGTCGGGACAGTGCTCAAGAGACCCAGTACTTC. Amino acids: CSARDGRDSAQETQYF.

This clonotype was recorded a few times. At one of its ends the junction is not consistent with the germline gene, which may arise from a read error. The rearrangement uses TRBV7-9 and TRBJ2-3; TRBD1 is a possible D gene (5 bases). This CDR3 has 13 amino acids. Looked up from germline, CDR1 is SEHNR and CDR2 is FQNEAQ (reference sequence). CDR3 loop: CASSLVTADRQYF. In nucleotides, the CDR3 is TGTGCCAGCAGCTTAGTGACAGCAGATAGGCAGTATTTT. Drawing the rest from reference TRBV7-9 and TRBJ2-3, the complete variable domain is DTGVSQNPRHKITKRGQNVTFRCDPISEHNRLYWYRQTLGQGPEFLTYFQNEAQLEKSRLLSDRFSAERPKGSFSTLEIQRTEQGDSAMYLCASSLVTADRQYFGPGTRLTVL.

This clonotype was seen more than once but under ten times. The rearrangement joins TRBV6-5 to TRBJ2-6; 9 nucleotides agree with TRBD1. Trimming at V came to 5 bases and at J to 4 bases, leaving 12 bases not matched to a gene. Germline V lookup: CDR1 MNHEY, CDR2 SVGAGI. CDR3 size: 18 residues. The CDR3 reads CASSLTGTGISGANVLTF. The CDR3 DNA reads TGTGCCAGCAGTCTCACCGGGACAGGGATCTCCGGGGCCAACGTCCTGACTTTC.

The V and J genes are TRBV19 and TRBJ2-7, with TRBD1 as a possible D gene (6 bases). The germline gives CDR1 LNHDA, CDR2 SQIVND (reference sequence). Trimming took off 5 bases at V and 5 bases at J, with 13 bases between the two ends. The CDR3 has 13 amino acids. The CDR3 DNA reads as TGTGCCAGTAGTCCGACAGGTCACCACGAGCAGTACTTC. Translating gives CASSPTGHHEQYF. Full variable domain (rest looked up from reference TRBV19 and TRBJ2-7): DGGITQSPKYLFRKEGQNVTLSCEQNLNHDAMYWYRQDPGQGLRLIYYSQIVNDFQKGDIAEGYSVSREKKESFPLTVTSAQKNPTAFYLCASSPTGHHEQYFGPGTRLTVT.

This clonotype was observed many times. The gene calls are TRBV11-2 and TRBJ2-7; D perhaps matches TRBD2 (6 bases). The CDR3 runs to 14 residues. Germline V gives CDR1 SGHAT, CDR2 FQNNGV. V lost 8 bases, J lost 2 bases, and 16 bases lay in between. CDR3 sequence: CASSVGGEPYEQYF. CDR3 DNA: TGTGCCAGCTCCGTGGGGGGTGAACCCTACGAGCAGTACTTC.

The chain employs TRBV27 and TRBJ2-1; D remains ambiguous. V gave up 5 bases and J gave up 6 bases, with 5 bases separating them. CDR1 and CDR2 from the germline V gene are MNHEY and SMNVEV (reference sequence). The length of the CDR3 is 11 residues. The CDR3 bases are TGTGCCAGCAGTGGCCCCAATGAGCAGTTCTTC. Its protein product is CASSGPNEQFF.

This clonotype has at least ten counts. The chain has TRBV28 and TRBJ2-3; no clear D gene. The germline V gene encodes CDR1 MDHEN and CDR2 SYDVKM. This CDR3 contains 17 residues. The V gene lost 2 bases and the J gene lost 0 bases, with 15 bases spanning the gap. DNA for the CDR3: TGTGCCAGCAGTTTAATAGGGAATATGGATAGCACAGATACGCAGTATTTT. Translated: CASSLIGNMDSTDTQYF.

The rearrangement uses TRBV11-2 and TRBJ2-1, with TRBD1 matching 9 bases. V shed 3 bases and J 5 bases; nucleotides not matched to a gene: 8. The CDR3 contains 16 residues. Germline assignment: CDR1 SGHAT and CDR2 FQNNGV. CDR3 region: CASSFLPGQGDNEQFF. CDR3 DNA: TGTGCCAGCAGCTTTTTGCCGGGACAGGGTGACAATGAGCAGTTCTTC.

Details on this clonotype: Given a much more abundant clone one base away, this may be a read error. The conserved phenylalanine or tryptophan is not found at the CDR3 terminus, so this likely reflects a read error. The CDR3 sequence: CASSSEREDLLYEQYL. CDR3 DNA sequence: TGTGCCAGCAGTTCTGAACGGGAGGACCTCCTCTACGAGCAGTACCTC. The rearrangement joins TRBV28 to TRBJ2-7; 7 nucleotides agree with TRBD2. The CDR3 loop spans 16 amino acids. V lost 4 bases and J lost 3; bases outside the gene matches: 12. Germline V gives CDR1 MDHEN, CDR2 SYDVKM.

In this sample, this clonotype turned up many times. J is TRBJ2-3 and V is TRBV12-3 or TRBV12-4, with D possibly matching TRBD2 (5 bases). Trimming left V 2 bases short and J 6 bases short, with 12 bases between. This CDR3 spans 14 amino acids. CDR3 region: CASSLSGSGDTQYF. The CDR3 region has the DNA TGTGCCAGCAGTTTATCGGGGTCTGGGGATACGCAGTATTTT.

This clonotype was detected many times. The rearrangement joins TRBV25-1 to TRBJ1-5, with no clear D. The V gene lost 5 bases and the J gene lost 6 bases, with 11 bases spanning the gap. The CDR3 is made up of 13 amino acids. Germline values: CDR1 MGHDK, CDR2 SYGVNS. This CDR3 reads CASSPSGGQPQHF. The CDR3 DNA sequence: TGTGCCAGCAGTCCTTCTGGCGGTCAGCCCCAGCATTTT.

This clonotype was detected many times. The chain uses TRBV7-2 and TRBJ1-4; D is undetermined. The ends were cut back, 5 bases at V and 8 bases at J, with 21 bases in the middle. The germline CDR1 and CDR2 sequences are SGHTA and FQGNSA. This CDR3 spans 16 amino acids. The CDR3 loop reads CASSPGPGVRVEKLFF. The CDR3 DNA reads TGTGCCAGCAGCCCAGGACCGGGAGTCCGAGTAGAAAAACTGTTTTTT.

This clonotype has a handful of counts. The chain couples TRBV7-9 to TRBJ2-3; D is ambiguous. V lost 1 base and J lost 3, with 14 bases in between. This CDR3 contains 16 residues. CDR1 and CDR2 (germline): SEHNR, FQNEAQ (reference sequence). CDR3: CASSLGWHQWTDTQYF. The CDR3 coding sequence is TGTGCCAGCAGCTTAGGGTGGCATCAATGGACAGATACGCAGTATTTT.

The chain joins TRBV20-1 to TRBJ2-4; possibly TRBD1 for D (6 bases). This CDR3 spans 12 amino acids. The V end lost 0 bases, the J end lost 8 bases, and 8 bases lay between the germline ends. Germline V gene lookup returns CDR1 DFQATT and CDR2 SNEGSKA (reference sequence). The CDR3 region has the DNA TGCAGTGCTAGAGAGGGGGCGGACATTCAGTACTTC. It yields the protein CSAREGADIQYF.

The table lists this clonotype with many counts. V usage is TRBV4-3 and J usage is TRBJ1-5, with D unresolved. The CDR3 spans 15 residues. Between the trimmed V and J ends, which lost 0 bases and 4 bases, there was a span of 10 bases. Germline-derived CDR1 and CDR2 are LGHNA and YSLEER. The CDR3 DNA sequence: TGCGCCAGCAGCCAAGATTTCGGAGTTAATCAGCCCCAGCATTTT. Translating it yields CASSQDFGVNQPQHF.

This clonotype was observed once. The gene calls are TRBV2 and TRBJ1-2; 10 nucleotides align to TRBD1. This CDR3 has 14 amino acids. J was trimmed by 2 bases and V by 9 bases; bases with no gene match: 6. Germline lookup yields CDR1 SNHLY and CDR2 FYNNEI. The CDR3 DNA follows: TGTGCCAGTCATCCGGGACAGGGGAACTATGGCTACACCTTC. It encodes CASHPGQGNYGYTF.

This rearrangement joins TRBV6-6 to TRBJ2-5; TRBD2 agrees at 15 bases. CDR3 length: 16 residues. The V gene's germline CDR1 is MNHNY and CDR2 SVGAGI (reference sequence). V was clipped by 6 bases and J by 9 bases; unmatched bases: 11. The DNA for the CDR3 is TGTGCCAGCAGCCCCGGACTAGCGGGAGGGCGAGGGGCCCAGTACTTC. Protein product: CASSPGLAGGRGAQYF.

The rearrangement links TRBV7-9 to TRBJ1-5; D gene ambiguous. Germline V CDR1 and CDR2: SEHNR, FQNEAQ (reference sequence). The CDR3 is 15 residues long. The V gene lost 1 base and the J gene lost 0 bases, with 7 bases spanning the gap. As DNA, the CDR3 is TGTGCCAGCAGCTTAGACGGTAATAGCAATCAGCCCCAGCATTTT. Its protein is CASSLDGNSNQPQHF.

This clonotype was detected many times. The chain recombines TRBV12-3 or TRBV12-4 with TRBJ2-7; the D gene is possibly TRBD2 (6 bases). Trimming removed 4 bases from V and 3 bases from J, with 7 bases in between. This CDR3 has 12 residues. CDR3 nucleotide sequence: TGTGCCAGCAGTTCCGGGAGCTACGAGCAGTACTTC. This codes for CASSSGSYEQYF.

As regards this clonotype: The conserved phenylalanine or tryptophan is not found at the CDR3 terminus, so this likely reflects a read error. The rearrangement joins TRBV13 to TRBJ2-5; 14 bases map to TRBD2. Germline lookup yields CDR1 PRHDT and CDR2 FYEKMQ (reference sequence). V was pared by 5 bases and J by 3 bases, with 5 bases of the junction left unmatched. The CDR3 consists of 16 residues. The CDR3 here is CASSMGLAGAEETQYS. CDR3 DNA: TGTGCCAGCAGCATGGGACTAGCGGGAGCGGAAGAGACCCAGTACTCC.

V gene TRBV6-6 combines with J gene TRBJ2-2, with no clear D. The CDR3 is 12 amino acids. Germline V gene data show CDR1 as MNHNY and CDR2 as SVGAGI (reference sequence). Trimming removed 8 bases from V and 1 base from J, with 5 bases in between. CDR3 protein: CASLQNTGELFF. The CDR3 nucleotides read TGTGCCAGCCTACAGAACACCGGGGAGCTGTTTTTT.

The chain has TRBV28 and TRBJ2-3; no reliable D call. Germline CDR1 is MDHEN and CDR2 is SYDVKM. V lost 6 bases to trimming and J lost 0 bases, with 7 bases between them. The CDR3 length is 13 residues. CDR3 residues: CASRGASTDTQYF. Here the CDR3 DNA reads TGTGCCAGCAGGGGCGCAAGCACAGATACGCAGTATTTT. The full variable domain, with the rest looked up from reference TRBV28 and TRBJ2-3, is DVKVTQSSRYLVKRTGEKVFLECVQDMDHENMFWYRQDPGLGLRLIYFSYDVKMKEKGDIPEGYSVSREKKERFSLILESASTNQTSMYLCASRGASTDTQYFGPGTRLTVL.

This clonotype has at least ten counts. V usage is TRBV6-5 and J usage is TRBJ2-7, with 10 bases lining up with TRBD1. With 1 base clipped from V and 2 bases from J, the junction kept 5 bases outside the gene matches. Germline CDR1 and CDR2: MNHEY and SVGAGI. CDR3 length equals 16 residues. The CDR3: CASSYLGDRGPYEQYF. In DNA form, the CDR3 reads TGTGCCAGCAGTTACTTGGGGGACAGGGGTCCCTACGAGCAGTACTTC.

Regarding this clonotype: One junction end disagrees with the germline gene, perhaps due to a read error. This rearrangement joins TRBV28 to TRBJ1-6; the D gene is possibly TRBD1 (5 bases). Germline lookup yields CDR1 MDHEN and CDR2 SYDVKM. The CDR3 is 16 residues long. The CDR3 DNA is TGTGCCAGCAGTTCTCCAGGGAGCTCCTATAATTCACTCCTCCACTTT. This encodes CASSSPGSSYNSLLHF.

This clonotype showed up many times. V gene TRBV28 combines with J gene TRBJ2-7; the D gene could be TRBD1 or TRBD2 (6 bases each). Germline-derived CDR1 and CDR2 are MDHEN and SYDVKM. V dropped 5 bases and J dropped 4 bases, with 21 bases sitting between them. The CDR3 covers 16 residues. In nucleotides, the CDR3 is TGTGCCAGCAGTACCCCTGGGGGGCACGAACCTTACGAGCAGTACTTC. Translated, it gives CASSTPGGHEPYEQYF.

J is TRBJ2-3 and V is TRBV6-2 or TRBV6-3, with 7 bases that match TRBD2. The V and J ends lost 0 bases and 5 bases, in that order; junction bases with no gene match: 8. This CDR3 region has 16 residues. Germline CDR1 reads MNHEY; CDR2 reads SVGEGT. The chain's CDR3 is CASSYSRRERIDTQYF. The CDR3 nucleotides read TGTGCCAGCAGTTACTCGAGGCGGGAGAGGATAGATACGCAGTATTTT.